Below, 27 T cell receptor beta chains from the same sample are listed, as sequenced in a study of T cells in Graves' hyperthyroidism and ophthalmopathy. TCR beta CDR3 regions were amplified from RNA transcripts. HTBI primers drove first-round RT-PCR of the TCR CDR3. TCRdb fed the multiplex PCR reads into MiXCR, producing one record per CDR3 protein. The sample records about 360,000 distinct CDR3 sequences, around an eighth being singletons. Sequenced input: blood. The receptors were gathered from a man aged 30 to 39 with Graves' hyperthyroidism that later progressed to Graves' ophthalmopathy.

Comment on this clonotype: The junction does not match germline at one end; this may be a read error. The chain recombines TRBV7-9 with TRBJ2-5; weak D call: TRBD1 (6 bases). CDR3 length: 16 amino acids. Germline lookup yields CDR1 SEHNR and CDR2 FQNEAQ (reference sequence). The CDR3 region is CASSLVTRGMRETQHF. CDR3 DNA: TGTGCCAGCAGCTTAGTTACCAGGGGAATGCGAGAGACCCAGCACTTC.

This clonotype was seen a few times. The chain joins TRBV20-1 to TRBJ2-3; 12 bases match TRBD2. Germline CDR1 reads DFQATT; CDR2 reads SNEGSKA (reference sequence). The CDR3 is made up of 16 amino acids. V shed 5 bases and J 6 bases; nucleotides not matched to a gene: 12. The CDR3: CSAPEASGGGRDTQYF. Here the CDR3 DNA reads TGCAGTGCTCCCGAGGCTAGCGGGGGGGGTAGGGATACGCAGTATTTT.

This clonotype showed up many times. CDR3 sequence (DNA): TGTGCCAGCAGTCGCTCAGGGGGTGGTTACAATGAGCAGTTCTTC. This translates into CASSRSGGGYNEQFF. This chain joins TRBV6-1 and TRBJ2-1; 7 bases align to TRBD1. The trim removed 5 bases at V and 4 bases at J, leaving 8 bases unmatched. The CDR3 is made up of 15 amino acids. CDR1 MNHNS and CDR2 SASEGT come from the germline V gene.

There are many counts of this clonotype. The V gene is TRBV3-1, the J gene TRBJ1-2, with D maybe TRBD1 (6 bases). The CDR3 runs to 16 residues. The V gene's germline CDR1 is LGHDT and CDR2 YNNKEL (reference sequence). The V end lost 1 base, the J end lost 2 bases, and 14 bases lay between the germline ends. The CDR3 spells CASSQAIWDKNYGYTF. CDR3 sequence (DNA): TGTGCCAGCAGCCAAGCGATTTGGGACAAGAACTATGGCTACACCTTC.

To note about this clonotype: Possible read error: a much larger clone is one base away. The chain joins TRBV11-2 to TRBJ2-7, with D possibly matching TRBD2 (6 bases). CDR1 is SGHAT, CDR2 FQNNGV, per germline. CDR3 length: 13 amino acids. V was clipped by 0 bases and J by 6 bases, with 9 bases between them. The CDR3 here is CASSLEGGPEQYF. CDR3 in DNA: TGTGCCAGCAGCTTAGAGGGGGGACCCGAGCAGTACTTC.

This clonotype appeared a few times. V is TRBV24-1 and J is TRBJ1-5; no definite D call. Trimming stripped 2 bases from V and 1 base from J, with 17 bases between. From germline, CDR1 is KGHDR and CDR2 SFDVKD. The length of the CDR3 is 18 residues. This CDR3 reads CATSDYRAGQGSNQPQHF. The CDR3 region has the DNA TGTGCCACCAGTGATTACCGGGCAGGCCAAGGAAGCAATCAGCCCCAGCATTTT.

This clonotype was observed a few times. The chain has TRBV4-1 and TRBJ1-6, with TRBD1 identical over 7 bases. Germline V gene sequence: CDR1 MGHRA, CDR2 YSYEKL. The CDR3 consists of 15 residues. J was trimmed by 7 bases and V by 3 bases; bases with no gene match: 6. The CDR3 region has the DNA TGCGCCAGCAGCCAGGCGGGACAGCTAAATTCACCCCTCCACTTT. It translates to CASSQAGQLNSPLHF.

This clonotype was found once. It may be a read error: a sequence one base away is much more abundant. The chain employs TRBV5-5 and TRBJ2-1; D not certain. The V and J ends lost 0 bases and 5 bases respectively, with 6 bases between them. From germline, CDR1 is SGHKS and CDR2 YYEKEE (reference sequence). The CDR3 extends over 13 amino acids. The CDR3 is CASSLVRNNEQFF. CDR3 nucleotides: TGTGCCAGCAGCTTGGTACGGAACAATGAGCAGTTCTTC.

CDR3 nucleotide sequence: TGTGCCAGCAGCCAAGGAAGGGGGCAGTTCTTC. Residues: CASSQGRGQFF. The V and J genes are TRBV3-1 and TRBJ2-1, with D possibly matching TRBD1 (5 bases). Trimming cost V 1 base and J 12 bases, with 7 bases left between them. Germline V gene sequence: CDR1 LGHDT, CDR2 YNNKEL (reference sequence). CDR3 length equals 11 residues.

The chain uses TRBV9 and TRBJ2-2, with D unresolved. This CDR3 is built from 17 residues. Trimming cost V 0 bases and J 1 base, with 13 bases left between them. Germline V lookup: CDR1 SGDLS, CDR2 YYNGEE. The CDR3 spells CASSVGSPNLNTGELFF. The CDR3 coding sequence is TGTGCCAGCAGCGTAGGGTCCCCTAACCTGAACACCGGGGAGCTGTTTTTT.

In this sample, this clonotype turned up a few times. This chain connects TRBV20-1 to TRBJ1-6; D possibly corresponds to TRBD1 (5 bases). The V end lost 3 bases, the J end lost 3 bases, and 12 bases lay between the germline ends. This CDR3 is 15 amino acids long. Germline lookup yields CDR1 DFQATT and CDR2 SNEGSKA (reference sequence). As DNA, the CDR3 is TGCAGTGCTAGTCCCAGGGTGGACTATAATTCACCCCTCCACTTT. Translation gives CSASPRVDYNSPLHF.

The chain combines TRBV20-1 with TRBJ1-5; perhaps TRBD1 as D (5 bases). Germline CDR1 is DFQATT and CDR2 is SNEGSKA (reference sequence). The CDR3 has 12 amino acids. The V gene lost 0 bases and the J gene lost 8 bases, with 8 bases spanning the gap. CDR3 coding DNA: TGCAGTGCTAGAGATCGGGGGAAGCCCCAGCATTTT. This sequence encodes CSARDRGKPQHF.

This clonotype has a handful of counts. The genes are TRBV15 and TRBJ1-3; TRBD1 matches 8 bases. In germline, CDR1 is LNHNV, CDR2 YYDKDF (reference sequence). The CDR3 sequence is 15 residues long. V shed 1 base, J shed 2 bases, and the junction held 1 base outside the gene matches. Here the CDR3 DNA reads TGTGCCACCAGCAGAGGGACAGGGACTGGAAACACCATATATTTT. Its protein is CATSRGTGTGNTIYF.

The rearrangement uses TRBV7-9 and TRBJ2-3; D may match TRBD1 or TRBD2 (5 bases each). The CDR3 totals 15 residues. Germline V gene sequence: CDR1 SEHNR, CDR2 FQNEAQ (reference sequence). V shed 6 bases and J shed 2 bases, with 15 bases lying between them. In nucleotides, the CDR3 is TGTGCCAGCAGACGTGATAGGGACCCCACAGATACGCAGTATTTT. The encoded protein is CASRRDRDPTDTQYF. Full variable domain (rest looked up from reference TRBV7-9 and TRBJ2-3): DTGVSQNPRHKITKRGQNVTFRCDPISEHNRLYWYRQTLGQGPEFLTYFQNEAQLEKSRLLSDRFSAERPKGSFSTLEIQRTEQGDSAMYLCASRRDRDPTDTQYFGPGTRLTVL.

This clonotype was seen repeatedly, ten times or more. This chain joins TRBV7-9 and TRBJ1-1; D gene ambiguous. Trimming removed 3 bases at V and 8 bases at J, with 13 bases between. The CDR3 contains 13 residues. The V gene's germline CDR1 is SEHNR and CDR2 FQNEAQ (reference sequence). This CDR3 reads CASSLGATPEAFF. The CDR3 DNA reads as TGTGCCAGCAGCTTGGGTGCGACCCCCGAAGCTTTCTTT.

This clonotype has just a few counts. The chain links TRBV18 to TRBJ2-1; TRBD2 matches 8 bases. This CDR3 has 16 residues. Germline-derived CDR1 and CDR2 are KGHSH and LQKENI. Losses at the gene ends were 0 bases for V and 7 bases for J; bases not matched to a gene: 8. Here the CDR3 DNA reads TGTGCCAGCTCACCACCGGCGGGGGGAGGAAAAAATGAGCAGTTCTTC. Amino acids: CASSPPAGGGKNEQFF.

V usage is TRBV7-9 and J usage is TRBJ2-3; D is ambiguous. Germline V gene sequence: CDR1 SEHNR, CDR2 FQNEAQ (reference sequence). V gave up 6 bases and J gave up 0 bases, with 13 bases separating them. CDR3 length: 15 residues. The CDR3 is CASSPYPESTDTQYF. The CDR3 DNA reads TGTGCCAGCAGTCCATATCCAGAGAGCACAGATACGCAGTATTTT.

This clonotype was detected a few times. The J gene is TRBJ1-2, the V gene TRBV6-6; D is unresolved. The CDR3 is made up of 12 amino acids. The V and J ends lost 2 bases and 5 bases respectively, with 6 bases between them. Germline V gene data show CDR1 as MNHNY and CDR2 as SVGAGI (reference sequence). CDR3 sequence reads: CASSYPGYGYTF. Here the CDR3 DNA reads TGTGCCAGCAGTTACCCGGGATATGGCTACACCTTC.

This clonotype was observed at least ten times. This chain connects TRBV6-1 to TRBJ2-1, with 9 bases aligning to TRBD1. The trim removed 6 bases at V and 1 base at J, leaving 7 bases unmatched. Germline V lookup: CDR1 MNHNS, CDR2 SASEGT. The CDR3 covers 16 residues. The CDR3 is CASSLGQGVSYNEQFF. CDR3 in DNA: TGTGCCAGCAGCCTGGGACAGGGAGTTTCCTACAATGAGCAGTTCTTC.

This clonotype has at least ten counts. This rearrangement joins TRBV28 to TRBJ1-5, with D possibly matching TRBD1 (5 bases). The germline V gene has CDR1 MDHEN and CDR2 SYDVKM. The V end lost 6 bases, the J end lost 7 bases, and 13 bases lay between the germline ends. This CDR3 contains 13 residues. CDR3 loop: CASSLAWGQPQHF. The CDR3 coding sequence is TGTGCCAGCAGCTTGGCATGGGGCCAGCCCCAGCATTTT.

The genes are TRBV10-3 and TRBJ2-7; 7 bases align to TRBD1. The CDR3 has 13 amino acids. V dropped 6 bases and J dropped 0; count of bases not matched to a gene: 2. Germline values: CDR1 ENHRY, CDR2 SYGVKD. For the CDR3, the DNA is TGTGCCATCAGAGGGACAGACTCCTACGAGCAGTACTTC. Translation: CAIRGTDSYEQYF.

This clonotype was counted at least ten times. This chain links TRBV6-2 or TRBV6-3 with TRBJ2-3, with TRBD2 matching over 7 bases. This CDR3 is built from 13 residues. Germline V gene data show CDR1 as MNHEY and CDR2 as SVGEGT. V was pared by 6 bases and J by 4 bases, with 4 bases of the junction left unmatched. CDR3 bases: TGTGCCAGCAGACGCGGGGGTTCAGATACGCAGTATTTT. This translates into CASRRGGSDTQYF.

This clonotype was detected ten times or more. V usage is TRBV9 and J usage is TRBJ1-1; D uncertain. Trimming cost V 5 bases and J 6 bases, with 14 bases left between them. The CDR3 sequence is 13 residues long. Germline CDR1 is SGDLS and CDR2 is YYNGEE. The CDR3 loop reads CASRASEVSEAFF. The CDR3 DNA follows: TGTGCCAGCAGGGCTAGTGAGGTCTCTGAAGCTTTCTTT. The variable domain in full, with the rest retrieved from reference TRBV9 and TRBJ1-1, is DSGVTQTPKHLITATGQRVTLRCSPRSGDLSVYWYQQSLDQGLQFLIQYYNGEERAKGNILERFSAQQFPDLHSELNLSSLELGDSALYFCASRASEVSEAFFGQGTRLTVV.

This clonotype has only a few counts. V and J are TRBV4-1 and TRBJ2-3; D possibly corresponds to TRBD1 (5 bases). V lost 0 bases to trimming and J lost 6 bases, with 7 bases between them. Germline values: CDR1 MGHRA, CDR2 YSYEKL. CDR3 length: 13 amino acids. The CDR3, as DNA: TGCGCCAGCAGCCAAGAGGGGCGGGATACGCAGTATTTT. Translating gives CASSQEGRDTQYF.

This clonotype was counted between two and nine times. The rearrangement uses TRBV4-1 and TRBJ1-5; 9 bases are shared with TRBD1. V was pared by 7 bases and J by 5 bases, with 3 bases of the junction left unmatched. Germline CDR1 MGHRA, CDR2 YSYEKL. The CDR3 has 13 amino acids. CDR3 in DNA: TGCGCCAGCAAGGGACAGGGTCATCAGCCCCAGCATTTT. Protein product: CASKGQGHQPQHF.

The chain combines TRBV30 with TRBJ1-6; D gene ambiguous. The CDR3 runs to 14 residues. V lost 7 bases and J lost 10, with 20 bases in between. Germline V gene data show CDR1 as GTSNPN and CDR2 as SVGIG (reference sequence). CDR3 sequence (DNA): TGTGCCTCACCCCCCCCGGGTAGGCGGTCACCCCTCCACTTT. Translation: CASPPPGRRSPLHF.

This clonotype was seen many times. This chain joins TRBV9 and TRBJ1-6; D perhaps matches TRBD1 (6 bases). CDR1 and CDR2 (germline): SGDLS, YYNGEE. The CDR3 is 15 amino acids. The V end lost 4 bases, the J end lost 7 bases, and 15 bases lay between the germline ends. DNA for the CDR3: TGTGCCAGCAGCTCACCCGACAGGAAGAATTCACCCCTCCACTTT. Its translation is CASSSPDRKNSPLHF.